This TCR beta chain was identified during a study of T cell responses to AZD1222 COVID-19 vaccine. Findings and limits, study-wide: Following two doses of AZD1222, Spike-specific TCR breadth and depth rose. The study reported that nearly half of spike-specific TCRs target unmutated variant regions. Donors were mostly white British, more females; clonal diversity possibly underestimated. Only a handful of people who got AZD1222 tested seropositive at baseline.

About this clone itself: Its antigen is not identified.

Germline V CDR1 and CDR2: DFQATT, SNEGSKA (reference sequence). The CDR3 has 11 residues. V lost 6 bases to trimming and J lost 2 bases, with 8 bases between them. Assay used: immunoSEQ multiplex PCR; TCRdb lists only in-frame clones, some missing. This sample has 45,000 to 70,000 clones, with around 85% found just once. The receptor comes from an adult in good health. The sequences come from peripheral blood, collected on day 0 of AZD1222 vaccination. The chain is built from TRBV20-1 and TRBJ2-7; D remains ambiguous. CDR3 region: CSAPKTYEQYF. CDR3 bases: TGCAGTGCCCCGAAAACCTACGAGCAGTACTTC.